The source of this T cell receptor beta chain is a study of T cell responses to AZD1222 COVID-19 vaccine. Study-wide findings and caveats: The number of AZD1222 recipients seropositive at baseline was only six. Clonal diversity was possibly underestimated, and white British individuals and females predominated among donors.

From germline, CDR1 is WSHSY and CDR2 SAAADI. CDR3 length: 12 residues. Trimming stripped 8 bases from V and 2 bases from J, with 7 bases between. A word on this clone: Its antigen is unidentified.

Generated by immunoSEQ multiplex PCR, the TCRdb table keeps only in-frame clones and is missing some. The sample has around 110,000 clones, approximately 83% seen once. The chain carries TRBV10-2 and TRBJ1-5, with D unclear. The material was peripheral blood, obtained on day 0 of MenACWY control vaccination. The TCR originated in an adult in good health. CDR3: CASSGGNQPQHF. CDR3 nucleotides: TGCGCCAGCTCCGGGGGCAATCAGCCCCAGCATTTT.